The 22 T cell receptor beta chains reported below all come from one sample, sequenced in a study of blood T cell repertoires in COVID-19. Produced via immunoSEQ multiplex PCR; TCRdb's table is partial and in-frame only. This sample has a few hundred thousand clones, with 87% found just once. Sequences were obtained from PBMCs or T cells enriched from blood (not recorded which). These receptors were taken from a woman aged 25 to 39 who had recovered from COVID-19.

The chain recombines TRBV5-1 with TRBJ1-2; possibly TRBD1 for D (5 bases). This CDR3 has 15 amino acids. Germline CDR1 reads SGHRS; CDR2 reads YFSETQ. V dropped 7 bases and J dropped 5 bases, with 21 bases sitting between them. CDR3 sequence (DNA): TGCGCCAGCTCTCGGGTAGGGGCGATTGATTATGGCTACACCTTC. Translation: CASSRVGAIDYGYTF.

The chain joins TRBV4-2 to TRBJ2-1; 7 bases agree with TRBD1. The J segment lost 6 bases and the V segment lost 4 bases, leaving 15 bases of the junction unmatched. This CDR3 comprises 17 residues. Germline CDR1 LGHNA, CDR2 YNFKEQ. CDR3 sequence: CASSPRTGAIGVNEQFF. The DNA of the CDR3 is TGTGCCAGCAGCCCCCGCACAGGGGCTATCGGTGTCAATGAGCAGTTCTTC.

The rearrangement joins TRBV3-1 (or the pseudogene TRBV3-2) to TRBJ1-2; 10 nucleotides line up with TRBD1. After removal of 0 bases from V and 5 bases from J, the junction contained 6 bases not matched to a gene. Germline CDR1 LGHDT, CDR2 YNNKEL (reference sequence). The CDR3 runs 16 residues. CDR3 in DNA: TGTGCCAGCAGCCAAGATGATAGACAGGGGGCATATGGCTACACCTTC. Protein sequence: CASSQDDRQGAYGYTF.

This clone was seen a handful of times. CDR3 in amino acids: CASSLVGPGGYTF. CDR3 nucleotides: TGTGCCAGCAGCTTGGTAGGTCCGGGGGGCTACACCTTC. The rearrangement links TRBV5-6 to TRBJ1-2; D is uncertain. Trimming cost V 0 bases and J 8 bases, with 11 bases left between them. Germline values: CDR1 SGHDT, CDR2 YYEEEE. The CDR3 runs 13 residues.

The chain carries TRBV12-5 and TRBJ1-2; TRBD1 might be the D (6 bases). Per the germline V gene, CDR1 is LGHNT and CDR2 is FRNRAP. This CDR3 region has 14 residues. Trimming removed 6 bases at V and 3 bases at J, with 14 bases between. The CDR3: CASGTHTGYYGYTF. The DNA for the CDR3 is TGTGCTAGTGGAACTCATACAGGGTACTATGGCTACACCTTC.

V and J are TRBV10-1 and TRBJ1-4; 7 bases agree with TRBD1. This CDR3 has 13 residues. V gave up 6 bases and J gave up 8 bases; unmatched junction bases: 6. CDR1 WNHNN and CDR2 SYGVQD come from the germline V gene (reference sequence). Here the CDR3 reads CASSDREGEKLFF. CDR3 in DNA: TGCGCCAGCAGCGACAGGGAAGGAGAAAAACTGTTTTTT.

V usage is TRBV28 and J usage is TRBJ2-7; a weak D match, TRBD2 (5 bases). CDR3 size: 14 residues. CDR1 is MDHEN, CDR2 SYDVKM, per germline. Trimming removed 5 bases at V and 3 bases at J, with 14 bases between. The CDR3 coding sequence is TGTGCCAGCAGTCTCGACGGAGGAAGCTACGAGCAGTACTTC. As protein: CASSLDGGSYEQYF.

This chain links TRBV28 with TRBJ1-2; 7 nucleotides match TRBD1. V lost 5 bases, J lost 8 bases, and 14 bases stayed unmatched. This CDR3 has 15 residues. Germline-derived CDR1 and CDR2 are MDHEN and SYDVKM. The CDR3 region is CASSPGGQALRGYTF. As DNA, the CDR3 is TGTGCCAGCAGTCCCGGTGGACAGGCCCTACGGGGCTACACCTTC.

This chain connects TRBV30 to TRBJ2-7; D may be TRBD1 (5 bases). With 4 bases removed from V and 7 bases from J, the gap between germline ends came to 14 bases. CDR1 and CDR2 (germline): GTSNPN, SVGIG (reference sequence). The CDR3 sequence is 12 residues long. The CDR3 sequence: CAWTTGSREQYF. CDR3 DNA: TGTGCCTGGACTACAGGATCTCGGGAGCAGTACTTC. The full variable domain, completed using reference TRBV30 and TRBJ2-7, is SQTIHQWPATLVQPVGSPLSLECTVEGTSNPNLYWYRQAAGRGLQLLFYSVGIGQISSEVPQNLSASRPQDRQFILSSKKLLLSDSGFYLCAWTTGSREQYFGPGTRLTVT.

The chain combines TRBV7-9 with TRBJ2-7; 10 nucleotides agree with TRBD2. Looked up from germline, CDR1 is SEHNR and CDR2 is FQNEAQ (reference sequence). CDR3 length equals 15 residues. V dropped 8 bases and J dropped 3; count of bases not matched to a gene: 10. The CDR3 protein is CASSPQRTSGYEQYF. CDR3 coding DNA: TGTGCCAGCTCCCCCCAGAGGACTAGCGGCTACGAGCAGTACTTC.

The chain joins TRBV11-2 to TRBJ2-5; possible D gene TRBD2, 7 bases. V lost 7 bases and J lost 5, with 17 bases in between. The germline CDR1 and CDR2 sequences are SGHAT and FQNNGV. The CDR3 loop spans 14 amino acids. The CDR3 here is CASTLGGASETQYF. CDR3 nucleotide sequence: TGTGCCAGCACCCTAGGGGGGGCATCGGAGACCCAGTACTTC.

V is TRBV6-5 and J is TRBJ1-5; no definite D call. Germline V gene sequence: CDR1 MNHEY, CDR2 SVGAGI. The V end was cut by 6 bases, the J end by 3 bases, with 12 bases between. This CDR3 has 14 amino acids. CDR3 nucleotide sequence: TGTGCCAGCAGCATAAGCGGGCTCAATCAGCCCCAGCATTTT. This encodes CASSISGLNQPQHF.

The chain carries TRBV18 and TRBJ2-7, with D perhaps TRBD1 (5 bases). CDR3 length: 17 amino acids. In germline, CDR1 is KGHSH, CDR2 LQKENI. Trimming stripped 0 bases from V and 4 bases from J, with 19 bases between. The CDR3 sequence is CASSPPGSYFQGYEQYF. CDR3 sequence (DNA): TGTGCCAGCTCACCACCTGGCTCCTATTTCCAGGGATACGAGCAGTACTTC.

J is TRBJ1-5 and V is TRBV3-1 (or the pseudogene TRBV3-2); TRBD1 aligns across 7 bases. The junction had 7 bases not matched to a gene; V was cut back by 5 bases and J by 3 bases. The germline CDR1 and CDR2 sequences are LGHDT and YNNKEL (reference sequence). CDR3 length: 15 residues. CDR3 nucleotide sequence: TGTGCCAGCAGCTTCGGACAGGATCTCAATCAGCCCCAGCATTTT. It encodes CASSFGQDLNQPQHF.

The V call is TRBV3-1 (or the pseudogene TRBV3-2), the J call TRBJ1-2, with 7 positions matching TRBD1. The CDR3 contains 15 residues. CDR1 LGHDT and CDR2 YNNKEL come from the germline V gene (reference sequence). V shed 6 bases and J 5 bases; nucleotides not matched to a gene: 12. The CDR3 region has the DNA TGTGCCAGCAGTCACCTGGGGCAGGGGGTTTATGGCTACACCTTC. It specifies CASSHLGQGVYGYTF.

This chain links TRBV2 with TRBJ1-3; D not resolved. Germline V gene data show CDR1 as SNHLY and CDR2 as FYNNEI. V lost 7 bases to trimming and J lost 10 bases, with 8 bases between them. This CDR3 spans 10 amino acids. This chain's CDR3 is CASIAGTIYF. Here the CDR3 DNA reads TGTGCCAGCATCGCGGGGACCATATATTTT.

The CDR3, as DNA: TGTGCCAGCAGTTCAAGACTAGCGAACCATGAGCAGTTCTTC. Translation gives CASSSRLANHEQFF. J is TRBJ2-1 and V is TRBV27; TRBD2 agrees at 8 bases. Germline CDR1 is MNHEY and CDR2 is SMNVEV (reference sequence). This CDR3 contains 14 residues. V was clipped by 4 bases and J by 8 bases; unmatched bases: 7.

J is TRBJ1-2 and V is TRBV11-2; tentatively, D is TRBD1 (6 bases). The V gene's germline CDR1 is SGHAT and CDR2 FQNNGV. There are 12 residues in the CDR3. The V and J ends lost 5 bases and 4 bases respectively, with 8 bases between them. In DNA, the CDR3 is TGTGCCAGCAGCACGACAGGCTATGGCTACACCTTC. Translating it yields CASSTTGYGYTF.

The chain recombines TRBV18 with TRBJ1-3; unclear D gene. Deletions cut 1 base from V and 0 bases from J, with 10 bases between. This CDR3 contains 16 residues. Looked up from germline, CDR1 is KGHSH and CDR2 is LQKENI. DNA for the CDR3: TGTGCCAGCTCACCACTGGAGGGTTACTCTGGAAACACCATATATTTT. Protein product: CASSPLEGYSGNTIYF.

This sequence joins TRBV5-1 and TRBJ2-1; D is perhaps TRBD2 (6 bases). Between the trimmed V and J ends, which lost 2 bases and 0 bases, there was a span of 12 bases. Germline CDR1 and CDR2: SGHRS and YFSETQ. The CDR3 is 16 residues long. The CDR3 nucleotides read TGCGCCAGCAGCTTCTTAGCGGAGCGCTCCTACAATGAGCAGTTCTTC. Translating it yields CASSFLAERSYNEQFF.

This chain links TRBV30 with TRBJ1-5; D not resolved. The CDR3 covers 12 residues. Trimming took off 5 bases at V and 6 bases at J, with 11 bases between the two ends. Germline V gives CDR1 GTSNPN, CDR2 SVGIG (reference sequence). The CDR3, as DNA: TGTGCCTGGGGTCGCGCTAGTCAGCCCCAGCATTTT. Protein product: CAWGRASQPQHF.

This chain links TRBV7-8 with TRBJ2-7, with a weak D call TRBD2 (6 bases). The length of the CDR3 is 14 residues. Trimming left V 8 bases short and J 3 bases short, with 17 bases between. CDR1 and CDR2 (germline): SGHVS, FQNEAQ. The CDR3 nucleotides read TGTGCCAGCTCCCCACGGGACTCAGTCTACGAGCAGTACTTC. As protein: CASSPRDSVYEQYF. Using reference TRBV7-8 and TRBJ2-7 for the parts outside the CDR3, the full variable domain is GAGVSQSPRYKVAKRGQDVALRCDPISGHVSLFWYQQALGQGPEFLTYFQNEAQLDKSGLPSDRFFAERPEGSVSTLKIQRTQQEDSAVYLCASSPRDSVYEQYFGPGTRLTVT.